These 7 T cell receptor beta chains originate from one sample sequenced in a study of blood T cell repertoires in COVID-19. Assay: immunoSEQ multiplex PCR; the TCRdb copy retains only in-frame clones and omits some. The sample has approximately 150,000 clones, about four fifths seen once. Sequencing was carried out using peripheral blood. These receptors came from a woman older than 75 with acute or convalescent COVID-19.

The chain recombines TRBV5-1 with TRBJ1-1; D remains ambiguous. The CDR3 loop spans 13 amino acids. Germline CDR1 and CDR2: SGHRS and YFSETQ. V was cut by 7 bases and J by 1 base, with 11 bases left in between. The CDR3 coding sequence is TGCGCCAGCTCATCAGCAGGGAACACTGAAGCTTTCTTT. Encoded protein: CASSSAGNTEAFF.

CDR3: CASSLGGSGGHYEQYF. The CDR3 DNA is TGTGCCAGCAGCTTGGGTGGTAGCGGGGGGCACTACGAGCAGTACTTC. The gene calls are TRBV5-4 and TRBJ2-7; TRBD2 matches 10 bases. The CDR3 contains 16 residues. V lost 0 bases to trimming and J lost 3 bases; unmatched junction nucleotides: 6. Germline loops: CDR1 SGHNT, CDR2 YYREEE (reference sequence).

This clone has just a few counts. The chain couples TRBV12-3 or TRBV12-4 to TRBJ1-2; D is perhaps TRBD1 (5 bases). V gave up 6 bases and J gave up 8 bases, with 16 bases separating them. This CDR3 has 13 residues. The CDR3 loop reads CASSLRRGGGYTF. The CDR3 nucleotides read TGTGCCAGCAGCCTGAGGAGGGGAGGAGGCTACACCTTC.

This clone was detected a few times. The genes are TRBV6-5 and TRBJ1-2; 9 bases fit TRBD1. Looked up from germline, CDR1 is MNHEY and CDR2 is SVGAGI. The V segment lost 5 bases and the J segment 6 bases; nucleotides outside the gene matches: 7. CDR3 length: 14 amino acids. The CDR3 DNA follows: TGTGCCAGCAGTCGGGGACAGGGCCATGATGGCTACACCTTC. It encodes CASSRGQGHDGYTF.

The chain combines TRBV29-1 with TRBJ2-7; 10 bases are a match to TRBD1. Unmatched junction bases numbered 2, after V lost 7 bases and J lost 5 bases. This CDR3 is 11 amino acids long. Germline lookup yields CDR1 SQVTM and CDR2 ANQGSEA. The CDR3 reads CSGGTGDEQYF. The CDR3 DNA sequence: TGCAGCGGGGGGACAGGGGACGAGCAGTACTTC.

This clone turned up a few times. The V call is TRBV5-1, the J call TRBJ1-1; 7 bases align to TRBD1. V shed 1 base, J shed 7 bases, and the junction held 1 base outside the gene matches. CDR3 length equals 12 residues. CDR1 and CDR2 (germline): SGHRS, YFSETQ. CDR3 DNA sequence: TGCGCCAGCAGCTTGAGGGACAGTGAAGCTTTCTTT. Residues: CASSLRDSEAFF.

This clone was observed a single time. V gene TRBV19 combines with J gene TRBJ2-1; tentatively, D is TRBD1 (5 bases). V shed 5 bases and J shed 6 bases, with 8 bases lying between them. Per germline, CDR1 LNHDA and CDR2 SQIVND (reference sequence). CDR3 size: 12 residues. CDR3 DNA: TGTGCCAGTAGTTGGCAGGGCAATGAGCAGTTCTTC. Translation: CASSWQGNEQFF. The full variable domain, rest sourced from reference TRBV19 and TRBJ2-1, is DGGITQSPKYLFRKEGQNVTLSCEQNLNHDAMYWYRQDPGQGLRLIYYSQIVNDFQKGDIAEGYSVSREKKESFPLTVTSAQKNPTAFYLCASSWQGNEQFFGPGTRLTVL.